The present entry profiles one T cell receptor (beta chain) with its context. Base-call qualities are not available, and no considerably larger clone is one nucleotide away. Library preparation used the immunoSEQ multiplex PCR assay. Genomic DNA was extracted from the sorted cells, and Adaptive Biotechnologies' automated high-throughput method was used to sequence the TCR beta V, D and J regions. A two-step, bias-controlled multiplex PCR was used to amplify the CDR3 regions. An Illumina instrument was used to sequence the amplified TCR beta libraries. Regarding the original processing steps: Demultiplexed reads were processed to lower amplification and sequencing bias, and the IMGT database was used to assign CDR3 sequences to gene families. Repertoire data were analyzed with ImmunoSEQ software version 2.0. Clonotype lists were filtered to remove out-of-frame sequences and sequences containing stop codons in the CDR3. Any clonotype with a frequency under 0.01% was left out, since that frequency corresponded to less than one cell. To get richness, observed richness was divided by input cell number, while evenness came from dividing Shannon entropy by log observed richness. Simpson diversity and Morisita-Horn overlap indices were used to quantify repertoire diversity and similarity between time points. Clonotypes were categorized as dominant (>1%), sub-dominant (0.5-0.99%), low abundance (0.1-0.49%) or lowest abundance (<0.1%). For the germline index, total nucleotide additions were subtracted from total CDR3 length, and that difference was then divided by total CDR3 length. The table was pulled from immuneACCESS by TCRdb, which kept in-frame rearrangements only. Such tables lose some clones; where checked, under half of the loss comes from unresolved V genes, and the rest has no known cause. The V and J calls and clone size are taken from that table; D and trimming were inferred from the DNA. The sample has some 190 clones on record, around 60% of them singletons. The ten most abundant clones make up approximately 46% of the sample.

This sample was taken from a study of memory CD8 T cells in hepatitis C reinfection (dated by TCRdb to about 2017). Study-wide context: Among the donors, three cleared two back-to-back HCV infections on their own, whereas two got rid of a primary infection but ended up chronically infected after reinfection. HCV reinfection was defined by a positive HCV RNA test following two negative tests taken at least 60 days apart. Late or post reinfection samples were collected 12 to 24 weeks after reinfection was detected. When tetramer+ frequency was high enough, in a couple of donors, effector (CD127-) and memory (CD127+) tetramer+ CD8 T cells were sorted separately. One donor who resolved both infections and one who became chronically infected targeted NS3-1073; two other double resolvers targeted NS5B-2841. The study tracked the TCR beta repertoire of virus-specific CD8 T cells longitudinally across an HCV reinfection episode in about 5 donors. About five reinfection cases with stored pre-reinfection samples were identified between about 2009 and 2013. In the reinfection study, participants who had previously resolved an HCV infection were followed up every 3 months. Points the paper makes about the study in general: Resolvers had a narrower pre-reinfection repertoire than chronic donors, which became more focused upon reinfection. NS3-1073-specific CD8 T cells are known to cross-react with an influenza epitope, and this cross-reactivity may have influenced the repertoire analyzed. Dominant clonotypes that expanded at peak reinfection appeared to have been recruited from the pre-existing memory pool. Across donors, none of the dominant clonotypes turned out to be shared public clonotypes, even when donors targeted the same epitope. Because the study included only five donors, definitive conclusions about public clonotypes linked to secondary clearance could not be reached.

Trimming takes 0 bases off V and 8 bases off J; junction bases not matched to a gene: 4. Measured from the cysteine to the phenylalanine, the CDR3 is 13 residues long. Only the CDR3 region is kept as DNA, spanning 39 bases read in frame from base 1. Taken from the germline V gene (reference sequence), the CDR1 and CDR2 loops are GTSNPN and SVGIG. The time point label, read with the paper, signifies: late/post reinfection, 12 to 24 weeks after detection. Sorted cells were sequenced directly ex vivo, without in vitro expansion prior to TCR sequencing. The donors were people who inject drugs and were enrolled in the Montreal Acute Hepatitis C Cohort Study (HEPCO) in Canada. Before sorting, cryopreserved peripheral blood mononuclear cells were thawed and CD8 T cells were purified from those thawed cells. CD8 T cells were enriched by negative selection with the MACS CD8+ T cell Isolation Kit. HCV-specific cells were sorted as viable CD3+ CD8+ tetramer+ cells using three different HCV epitope MHC class I tetramers. A BD FACSAria II sorter with FACSDiva software was used for cell sorting, and FlowJo was used for data analysis.

The TCR originated in a man aged 45-60 years with hepatitis C virus infection. Sequencing used HCV tetramer-positive CD8+ T cells sorted from blood. The cell subset or site label corresponds to: HCV epitope-specific MHC class I tetramer+ CD8 T cells. The sequence joins TRBV30 to TRBJ1-1, with TRBD1 identical over 9 junction bases. This receptor carries the CDR3 CAWSVPGTGEAFF. The DNA sequence is TGTGCCTGGAGTGTCCCAGGGACAGGGGAAGCTTTCTTT.